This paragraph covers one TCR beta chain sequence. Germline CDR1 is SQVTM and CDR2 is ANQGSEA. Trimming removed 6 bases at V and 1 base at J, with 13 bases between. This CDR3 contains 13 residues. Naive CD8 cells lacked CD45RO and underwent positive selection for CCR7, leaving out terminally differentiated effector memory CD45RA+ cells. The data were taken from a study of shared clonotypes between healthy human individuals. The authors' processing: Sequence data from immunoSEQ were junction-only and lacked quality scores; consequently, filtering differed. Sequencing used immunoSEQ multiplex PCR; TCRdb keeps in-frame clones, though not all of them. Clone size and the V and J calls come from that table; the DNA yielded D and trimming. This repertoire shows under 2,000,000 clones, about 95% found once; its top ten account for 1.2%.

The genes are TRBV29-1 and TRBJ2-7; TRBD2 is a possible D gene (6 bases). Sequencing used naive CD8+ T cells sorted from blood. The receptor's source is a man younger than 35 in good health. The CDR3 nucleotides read TGCAGCGTGTGGGACTTGGGTTCCTACGAGCAGTACTTC. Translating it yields CSVWDLGSYEQYF.